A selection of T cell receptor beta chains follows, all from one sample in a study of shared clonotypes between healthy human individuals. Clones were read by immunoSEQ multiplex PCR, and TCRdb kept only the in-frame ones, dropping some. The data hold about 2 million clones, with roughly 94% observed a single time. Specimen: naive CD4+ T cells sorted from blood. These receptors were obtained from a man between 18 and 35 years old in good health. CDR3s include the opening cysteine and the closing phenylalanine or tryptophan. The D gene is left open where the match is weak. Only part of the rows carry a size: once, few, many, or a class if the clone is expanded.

CDR3aa: CASSFLPHGNTEAFF
CDR3nt: TGTGCCAGCAGCTTCTTACCACACGGCAACACTGAAGCTTTCTTT
d_gene: .
j_gene: TRBJ1-1
v_gene: TRBV6-5
abundance: .

CDR3aa: CASSLRDSRNSPLHF
CDR3nt: TGCGCCAGCAGCTTAAGGGACAGCCGTAATTCACCCCTCCACTTT
d_gene: TRBD1
j_gene: TRBJ1-6
v_gene: TRBV5-1
abundance: .

CDR3aa: CAWSGVAGAGGNF
CDR3nt: TGTGCCTGGAGTGGGGTAGCGGGAGCGGGCGGTAATTTT
d_gene: TRBD2
j_gene: TRBJ2-3
v_gene: TRBV30
abundance: .

CDR3aa: CASSPPLLPGREGYTF
CDR3nt: TGTGCCAGTAGTCCCCCACTGCTTCCAGGGCGAGAGGGCTACACCTTC
d_gene: .
j_gene: TRBJ1-2
v_gene: TRBV19
abundance: .

CDR3aa: CASSQDNYWTAPFNEQFF
CDR3nt: TGTGCCAGCAGCCAAGATAATTATTGGACTGCTCCCTTCAATGAGCAGTTCTTC
d_gene: .
j_gene: TRBJ2-1
v_gene: TRBV14
abundance: once

CDR3aa: CAIKQGALETQYF
CDR3nt: TGTGCCATCAAACAGGGCGCCCTGGAGACCCAGTACTTC
d_gene: .
j_gene: TRBJ2-5
v_gene: TRBV10-3
abundance: .

CDR3aa: CASSPPGGSYNEQFF
CDR3nt: TGTGCCAGCAGTCCCCCTGGCGGAAGTTACAATGAGCAGTTCTTC
d_gene: .
j_gene: TRBJ2-1
v_gene: TRBV6-5
abundance: .

CDR3aa: CASSTRGGTEAFF
CDR3nt: TGTGCCAGCAGTACCAGGGGAGGGACTGAAGCTTTCTTT
d_gene: .
j_gene: TRBJ1-1
v_gene: TRBV6-1
abundance: .

CDR3aa: CASTETPGSYSNQPQHF
CDR3nt: TGTGCCAGTACCGAAACCCCAGGTTCCTATAGCAATCAGCCCCAGCATTTT
d_gene: .
j_gene: TRBJ1-5
v_gene: TRBV19
abundance: .

CDR3aa: CASSVSSGSYEQYF
CDR3nt: TGTGCCAGCAGCGTTTCTAGCGGGAGCTACGAGCAGTACTTC
d_gene: TRBD2
j_gene: TRBJ2-7
v_gene: TRBV2
abundance: .

CDR3aa: CASRAHREGTGELFF
CDR3nt: TGTGCCAGCAGGGCCCACAGGGAAGGCACCGGGGAGCTGTTTTTT
d_gene: .
j_gene: TRBJ2-2
v_gene: TRBV28
abundance: .

CDR3aa: CASSLALWTGLIRQETQYF
CDR3nt: TGTGCCAGCAGCTTAGCTTTGTGGACAGGACTCATTCGCCAAGAGACCCAGTACTTC
d_gene: TRBD1
j_gene: TRBJ2-5
v_gene: TRBV7-2
abundance: .

CDR3aa: CASSFQGLSHTGELFF
CDR3nt: TGTGCCAGCAGCTTTCAAGGGCTTTCGCACACCGGGGAGCTGTTTTTT
d_gene: .
j_gene: TRBJ2-2
v_gene: TRBV7-2
abundance: .

CDR3aa: CASSLEAETQYF
CDR3nt: TGCGCCAGCAGCTTGGAGGCGGAAACCCAGTACTTC
d_gene: .
j_gene: TRBJ2-5
v_gene: TRBV5-1
abundance: .

CDR3aa: CASSTDRESYEQYF
CDR3nt: TGTGCCAGCTCAACGGACAGGGAATCCTACGAGCAGTACTTC
d_gene: TRBD1
j_gene: TRBJ2-7
v_gene: TRBV18
abundance: .

CDR3aa: CAWSGDFGNTGELFF
CDR3nt: TGTGCCTGGAGTGGGGATTTTGGGAACACCGGGGAGCTGTTTTTT
d_gene: .
j_gene: TRBJ2-2
v_gene: TRBV30
abundance: .

CDR3aa: CASSQSLGTSRETQYF
CDR3nt: TGTGCCAGCAGCCAGAGCTTAGGGACTAGTCGCGAGACCCAGTACTTC
d_gene: TRBD2
j_gene: TRBJ2-5
v_gene: TRBV5-4
abundance: .

CDR3aa: CSSDRGAVDTQYF
CDR3nt: TGCAGCTCCGACAGGGGGGCTGTAGATACGCAGTATTTT
d_gene: TRBD1
j_gene: TRBJ2-3
v_gene: TRBV29-1
abundance: .

CDR3aa: CATSKRWNTEAFF
CDR3nt: TGTGCCACCAGCAAGAGATGGAACACTGAAGCTTTCTTT
d_gene: .
j_gene: TRBJ1-1
v_gene: TRBV15
abundance: .

CDR3aa: CASSPTAAEQYF
CDR3nt: TGTGCCAGCAGCCCGACGGCGGCCGAGCAGTACTTC
d_gene: .
j_gene: TRBJ2-7
v_gene: TRBV7-1
abundance: .

CDR3aa: CAWSYGSGYTF
CDR3nt: TGTGCCTGGAGTTACGGAAGTGGCTACACCTTC
d_gene: .
j_gene: TRBJ1-2
v_gene: TRBV30
abundance: .

CDR3aa: CASSYRLGVGDGYTF
CDR3nt: TGTGCCAGCAGTTACCGACTGGGAGTAGGAGATGGCTACACCTTC
d_gene: .
j_gene: TRBJ1-2
v_gene: TRBV6-5
abundance: .

CDR3aa: CASSATSGGYKYF
CDR3nt: TGTGCCAGCAGTGCTACTAGCGGGGGTTACAAGTACTTC
d_gene: TRBD2
j_gene: TRBJ2-4
v_gene: TRBV6-4
abundance: .

CDR3aa: CAITPNSNQPQHF
CDR3nt: TGTGCCATCACCCCAAATAGCAATCAGCCCCAGCATTTT
d_gene: .
j_gene: TRBJ1-5
v_gene: TRBV10-3
abundance: .

CDR3aa: CASSLAGLAGAEETQYF
CDR3nt: TGTGCCAGCAGCTTAGCGGGACTAGCGGGGGCAGAAGAGACCCAGTACTTC
d_gene: TRBD2
j_gene: TRBJ2-5
v_gene: TRBV11-1
abundance: .

CDR3aa: CASSRLSGANVLTF
CDR3nt: TGCGCCAGCAGCCGTCTCTCTGGGGCCAACGTCCTGACTTTC
d_gene: .
j_gene: TRBJ2-6
v_gene: TRBV5-1
abundance: .

CDR3aa: CASRTINGLAGGRTGELFF
CDR3nt: TGCGCCAGCAGAACAATTAATGGACTAGCGGGAGGTCGGACCGGGGAGCTGTTTTTT
d_gene: TRBD2
j_gene: TRBJ2-2
v_gene: TRBV4-1
abundance: .

CDR3aa: CASSLWAEGPNYNEQFF
CDR3nt: TGTGCCAGCAGTTTATGGGCCGAAGGACCGAACTACAATGAGCAGTTCTTC
d_gene: .
j_gene: TRBJ2-1
v_gene: TRBV27
abundance: .

CDR3aa: CASSPARGGYTF
CDR3nt: TGTGCCAGCAGTCCCGCTAGGGGCGGCTACACCTTC
d_gene: .
j_gene: TRBJ1-2
v_gene: TRBV27
abundance: .

CDR3aa: CASSFPGTGNNEQYF
CDR3nt: TGTGCCAGCAGTTTCCCCGGGACAGGGAACAACGAGCAGTACTTC
d_gene: TRBD1
j_gene: TRBJ2-7
v_gene: TRBV28
abundance: .

CDR3aa: CASSLPGQVQEQYF
CDR3nt: TGTGCCAGCAGTTTACCCGGACAGGTACAGGAGCAGTACTTC
d_gene: TRBD1
j_gene: TRBJ2-7
v_gene: TRBV27
abundance: .

CDR3aa: CASSPRQPPYEQYF
CDR3nt: TGTGCCAGCAGCCCTCGACAGCCCCCCTACGAGCAGTACTTC
d_gene: .
j_gene: TRBJ2-7
v_gene: TRBV9
abundance: .

CDR3aa: CASSTRGLGTEAFF
CDR3nt: TGTGCCAGCAGTACCCGGGGTCTCGGCACTGAAGCTTTCTTT
d_gene: .
j_gene: TRBJ1-1
v_gene: TRBV6-5
abundance: .

CDR3aa: CASSLVGQPYGYTF
CDR3nt: TGTGCCAGCAGCTTGGTGGGACAGCCCTATGGCTACACCTTC
d_gene: TRBD1
j_gene: TRBJ1-2
v_gene: TRBV5-4
abundance: .

CDR3aa: CSVEVRLAKNIQYF
CDR3nt: TGCAGCGTTGAAGTGAGACTAGCCAAAAACATTCAGTACTTC
d_gene: .
j_gene: TRBJ2-4
v_gene: TRBV29-1
abundance: .

CDR3aa: CASNAETSAYNEQFF
CDR3nt: TGTGCCAGCAACGCTGAGACTAGCGCTTACAATGAGCAGTTCTTC
d_gene: TRBD2
j_gene: TRBJ2-1
v_gene: TRBV5-6
abundance: .

CDR3aa: CASSLVSQETQYF
CDR3nt: TGTGCCAGCAGCTTGGTGTCCCAAGAGACCCAGTACTTC
d_gene: .
j_gene: TRBJ2-5
v_gene: TRBV5-6
abundance: .

CDR3aa: CASSLSKIYGYTF
CDR3nt: TGTGCCAGCAGCTTATCCAAGATCTATGGCTACACCTTC
d_gene: .
j_gene: TRBJ1-2
v_gene: TRBV11-2
abundance: .

CDR3aa: CASSLDQGPYNEQFF
CDR3nt: TGCGCCAGCAGCTTGGACCAGGGGCCCTACAATGAGCAGTTCTTC
d_gene: .
j_gene: TRBJ2-1
v_gene: TRBV5-1
abundance: .

CDR3aa: CASSLYPSGNTDTQYF
CDR3nt: TGTGCCAGCAGCTTATATCCTAGCGGGAACACAGATACGCAGTATTTT
d_gene: TRBD2
j_gene: TRBJ2-3
v_gene: TRBV7-2
abundance: .

CDR3aa: CASSATGTGNEKLFF
CDR3nt: TGCGCCAGCAGTGCCACCGGGACCGGAAATGAAAAACTGTTTTTT
d_gene: .
j_gene: TRBJ1-4
v_gene: TRBV10-2
abundance: once

CDR3aa: CASSFLAGNTGELFF
CDR3nt: TGTGCCAGCAGCTTTCTAGCGGGAAACACCGGGGAGCTGTTTTTT
d_gene: TRBD2
j_gene: TRBJ2-2
v_gene: TRBV11-2
abundance: .

CDR3aa: CASSGVPSHEQYF
CDR3nt: TGTGCCAGCAGCGGAGTGCCATCCCACGAGCAGTACTTC
d_gene: .
j_gene: TRBJ2-7
v_gene: TRBV21-1
abundance: .

CDR3aa: CASSQDLGSQVGQTQYF
CDR3nt: TGCGCCAGCAGCCAAGATCTGGGTAGCCAGGTCGGTCAGACCCAGTACTTC
d_gene: .
j_gene: TRBJ2-5
v_gene: TRBV4-3
abundance: .

CDR3aa: CASSGRDRAGGYTF
CDR3nt: TGTGCCAGTAGTGGCCGGGACAGGGCGGGTGGCTACACCTTC
d_gene: TRBD1
j_gene: TRBJ1-2
v_gene: TRBV19
abundance: .

CDR3aa: CAISLTGPPAYYGYTF
CDR3nt: TGTGCCATCAGCCTGACAGGGCCCCCTGCTTACTATGGCTACACCTTC
d_gene: TRBD1
j_gene: TRBJ1-2
v_gene: TRBV10-3
abundance: .

CDR3aa: CASSFNEGQGQPYEQYF
CDR3nt: TGTGCCAGCAGCTTTAATGAGGGTCAAGGTCAGCCCTACGAGCAGTACTTC
d_gene: .
j_gene: TRBJ2-7
v_gene: TRBV12-1
abundance: .

CDR3aa: CASSEGVGSPLHF
CDR3nt: TGTGCCAGCAGTGAAGGGGTAGGTTCACCCCTCCACTTT
d_gene: .
j_gene: TRBJ1-6
v_gene: TRBV2
abundance: .

CDR3aa: CASSPPASSYNEQFF
CDR3nt: TGTGCCAGCTCACCACCGGCTAGCAGCTACAATGAGCAGTTCTTC
d_gene: .
j_gene: TRBJ2-1
v_gene: TRBV18
abundance: .

CDR3aa: CAWSSEILNYGYTF
CDR3nt: TGTGCCTGGAGTTCAGAGATCCTTAACTATGGCTACACCTTC
d_gene: .
j_gene: TRBJ1-2
v_gene: TRBV30
abundance: once

CDR3aa: CASKILANTGELFF
CDR3nt: TGTGCCAGCAAGATCCTGGCGAACACCGGGGAGCTGTTTTTT
d_gene: .
j_gene: TRBJ2-2
v_gene: TRBV5-8
abundance: .

CDR3aa: CASSLGTSGGEELFF
CDR3nt: TGCGCCAGCAGCCTCGGGACTAGCGGAGGGGAGGAGCTGTTTTTT
d_gene: TRBD2
j_gene: TRBJ2-2
v_gene: TRBV5-1
abundance: .